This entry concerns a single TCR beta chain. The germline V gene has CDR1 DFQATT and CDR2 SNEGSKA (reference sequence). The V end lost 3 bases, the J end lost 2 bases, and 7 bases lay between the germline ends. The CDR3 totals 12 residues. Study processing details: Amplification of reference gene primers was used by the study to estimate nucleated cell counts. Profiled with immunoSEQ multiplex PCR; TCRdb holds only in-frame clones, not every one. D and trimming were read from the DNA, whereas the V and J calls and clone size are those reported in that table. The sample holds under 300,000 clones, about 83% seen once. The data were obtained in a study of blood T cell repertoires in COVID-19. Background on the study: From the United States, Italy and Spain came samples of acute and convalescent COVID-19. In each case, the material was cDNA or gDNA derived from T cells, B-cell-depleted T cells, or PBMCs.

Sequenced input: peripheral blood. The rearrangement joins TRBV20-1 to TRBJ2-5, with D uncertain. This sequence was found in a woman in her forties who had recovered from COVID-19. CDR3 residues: CSASPGQETQYF. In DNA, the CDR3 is TGCAGTGCTAGTCCCGGTCAAGAGACCCAGTACTTC.